This is a list of T cell receptor beta chains from one sample in a study of chemoradiotherapy in HPV16-positive cancers. Only in-frame clones appear in the TCRdb table, and some are missing; sequencing was by immunoSEQ multiplex PCR. The sample carries about 29,000 clones, roughly nine tenths recorded once. The input for sequencing was blood, taken from a patient who underwent chemoradiotherapy. The receptor source for this set is a human donor with HPV-associated anogenital cancer. Each CDR3 is given with its conserved first and last residue. D genes are given only for firm matches. Size values are once, few and many counts, or a class for expanded clones, and some rows have none.

size,J,V,D,CDR3,DNA
.,TRBJ1-2,TRBV5-6,TRBD1,CASSPDRVLSYGYTF,TGTGCCAGCAGCCCCGACAGGGTATTGTCCTATGGCTACACCTTC
.,TRBJ2-7,TRBV12-5,.,CASGGRPGASYEQYF,TGTGCTAGTGGTGGAAGACCGGGCGCATCCTACGAGCAGTACTTC
.,TRBJ2-7,TRBV5-4,.,CASSLAGTYEQYF,TGTGCCAGCAGCTTGGCAGGGACCTACGAGCAGTACTTC
.,TRBJ2-1,TRBV27,.,CASGGGFNSYNEQFF,TGTGCCAGCGGGGGTGGCTTTAACTCCTACAATGAGCAGTTCTTC
.,TRBJ1-2,TRBV27,TRBD1,CASSSTGGGGGYTF,TGTGCCAGCAGTTCTACAGGGGGCGGAGGTGGCTACACCTTC
few,TRBJ2-1,TRBV4-3,.,CASSQDSGGYYNEQFF,TGCGCCAGCAGCCAAGATTCCGGGGGCTACTACAATGAGCAGTTCTTC
.,TRBJ2-3,TRBV7-2,TRBD1,CASSLGQGSTDTQYF,TGTGCCAGCAGCTTAGGACAGGGTAGCACAGATACGCAGTATTTT
.,TRBJ2-7,TRBV5-1,.,CASSSSAGNIYEQYF,TGCGCCAGCAGCAGTAGCGCGGGGAATATATACGAGCAGTACTTC
once,TRBJ1-4,TRBV5-4,.,CASSSLGNEKLFF,TGTGCCAGCTCCTCTCTGGGTAATGAAAAACTGTTTTTT
.,TRBJ1-1,TRBV6-1,.,CASTWAAEAFF,TGTGCCAGCACGTGGGCGGCTGAAGCTTTCTTT
few,TRBJ2-7,TRBV5-1,.,CASSPGVPSYEQYF,TGCGCCAGCAGCCCGGGAGTGCCTTCCTACGAGCAGTACTTC
.,TRBJ2-5,TRBV18,.,CASSPPSVGYQETQYF,TGTGCCAGCTCACCACCCTCAGTGGGCTACCAAGAGACCCAGTACTTC
.,TRBJ2-2,TRBV14,.,CASSLIPGELFF,TGTGCCAGCAGCCTAATCCCCGGGGAGCTGTTTTTT
.,TRBJ2-1,TRBV9,.,CASSVALYNEQFF,TGTGCCAGCAGCGTAGCCCTCTACAATGAGCAGTTCTTC